This T cell receptor beta chain was observed in a study of T cell responses to AZD1222 COVID-19 vaccine. Points from the study as a whole: Possibly, clonal diversity was underestimated; donors were largely white British and included more females. Scientists sampled the repertoires only once the peak T cell response had passed. Seropositive status at baseline applied to only a handful of AZD1222 recipients. Spike was spanned by vaccine-associated CD4 TCRs, with dominance at 160-218 and 743-854.

Libraries were prepared by immunoSEQ multiplex PCR; TCRdb keeps only in-frame clonotypes and omits some of them. The data contain about 100,000 clones, approximately 87% of them singletons. Of note for this clone: The antigen remains unidentified.

This clonotype originated in an adult in good health. The sequencing here drew on peripheral blood, taken on day 0 of MenACWY control vaccination.

This chain's CDR3 is CASSSGLGGAPLHF. CDR3 DNA sequence: TGTGCCAGCAGCAGCGGCCTTGGGGGCGCACCCCTCCACTTT. The gene calls are TRBV7-9 and TRBJ1-6, with a weak D call TRBD1 (6 bases). V lost 5 bases to trimming and J lost 11 bases, with 16 bases between them. The CDR3 contains 14 residues. Germline loops: CDR1 SEHNR, CDR2 FQNEAQ (reference sequence).